What follows are 3 T cell receptor beta chains derived from one specimen sequenced in a study of blood T cell repertoires in COVID-19. Assay: immunoSEQ multiplex PCR; the TCRdb copy retains only in-frame clones and omits some. The sample includes fewer than 300,000 clones, 75% to 85% seen only once; the top ten take 5% to 6.5%. Sequenced: peripheral blood. These receptors all come from a man in his forties or fifties with active or convalescent COVID-19.

The chain employs TRBV28 and TRBJ1-1; D is perhaps TRBD1 (5 bases). The germline CDR1 and CDR2 sequences are MDHEN and SYDVKM. Trimming cost V 4 bases and J 8 bases, with 17 bases left between them. The CDR3 totals 14 residues. CDR3 nucleotides: TGTGCCAGCAGTTCCCCGACCCGACAGTCCGAAGCTTTCTTT. Translating it yields CASSSPTRQSEAFF.

This chain connects TRBV12-3 or TRBV12-4 to TRBJ2-2; TRBD1 matches at 9 bases. There are 12 residues in the CDR3. With 3 bases clipped from V and 15 bases from J, the junction kept 5 bases outside the gene matches. The CDR3 spells CASSLGQGGMFF. The CDR3 DNA follows: TGTGCCAGCAGTTTGGGACAGGGTGGCATGTTTTTT.

This clone occurred a few times. The chain uses TRBV4-3 and TRBJ2-7; TRBD2 matches 14 bases. Losses at the gene ends were 4 bases for V and 4 bases for J; bases not matched to a gene: 9. The CDR3 is 17 amino acids. Germline values: CDR1 LGHNA, CDR2 YSLEER. The CDR3 is CASSPGTSGRGEYEQYF. DNA for the CDR3: TGCGCCAGCAGCCCGGGGACTAGCGGGAGAGGGGAGTACGAGCAGTACTTC.